Listed here is a single TCR beta chain. Its antigen is still unknown. Per germline, CDR1 LGHDT and CDR2 YNNKEL (reference sequence). The CDR3 has 14 amino acids. With 4 bases clipped from V and 1 base from J, the junction kept 4 bases outside the gene matches. The data are from a study of immune heterogeneity within non-small cell lung tumors. As for the study in general: The composition of the tumors was several squamous cell carcinomas, about 10 non-squamous carcinomas and 1 not otherwise specified. Study observations and caveats: Identical dominant CDR3 beta clonotypes recurred across a patient's tumor sites, together with site-unique high-frequency clones.

Multiplex PCR (32 V and 13 J primers) was used to amplify the TCR beta CDR3. MiXCR was run by TCRdb on the multiplex PCR reads, yielding one entry per CDR3 protein. This sample yields about 15,000 distinct CDR3 sequences, of which over 25% are seen a single time; approximately 4.1% belongs to the top ten. Samples each supplied around 580 ng of bulk tumor genomic DNA as template. Biopsy collection occurred during surgery, with several far-apart biopsies per primary tumor. Curative surgery was performed on patients who had untreated, newly diagnosed non-small cell lung cancer. The donor pool consisted of newly diagnosed non-small cell lung cancer patients who were having surgery with curative intent.

The specimen was lung tumor tissue. The chain is built from TRBV3-1 and TRBJ2-7, with 7 positions matching TRBD1. The clonotype originates from a man aged 35-49 years with non-small cell lung cancer. CDR3 in amino acids: CASSLGTVSYEQYF. The CDR3, as DNA: TGTGCCAGCAGCCTCGGGACAGTTTCCTACGAGCAGTACTTC.